Below, 11 T cell receptor beta chains from the same sample are listed, as sequenced in a study of brain metastases from non-small cell lung cancer. The table came from immunoSEQ multiplex PCR; TCRdb's copy has only in-frame clones and leaves some out. The data show some 4,000 clones, roughly nine tenths seen once. Sequencing was carried out using primary lung tumor tissue. The receptors originated from a donor over 35 with non-small cell lung cancer.

The chain links TRBV15 to TRBJ1-4, with TRBD1 as a possible D gene (5 bases). This CDR3 has 15 residues. Germline assignment: CDR1 LNHNV and CDR2 YYDKDF (reference sequence). The V end was cut by 0 bases, the J end by 8 bases, with 13 bases between. The CDR3 sequence is CATSRDGRGDEKLFF. DNA of the CDR3: TGTGCCACCAGCAGAGATGGGAGGGGCGACGAAAAACTGTTTTTT.

The chain links TRBV5-1 to TRBJ1-1; D is ambiguous. Trimming took off 5 bases at V and 3 bases at J, with 11 bases between the two ends. The CDR3 is 13 amino acids. Per germline, CDR1 SGHRS and CDR2 YFSETQ. CDR3 protein: CASRRGSDTEAFF. The CDR3 nucleotides are TGCGCCAGCAGGCGGGGAAGTGACACTGAAGCTTTCTTT.

The rearrangement links TRBV9 to TRBJ2-1; TRBD1 matches 9 bases. Germline trimming cut 3 bases from V and 4 bases from J; bases unmatched to any gene: 2. The germline V gene encodes CDR1 SGDLS and CDR2 YYNGEE. This CDR3 contains 14 residues. As DNA, the CDR3 is TGTGCCAGCAGCGGAGGACAGGGGTACAATGAGCAGTTCTTC. It encodes CASSGGQGYNEQFF. The complete variable domain, with remaining parts taken from reference TRBV9 and TRBJ2-1, reads DSGVTQTPKHLITATGQRVTLRCSPRSGDLSVYWYQQSLDQGLQFLIQYYNGEERAKGNILERFSAQQFPDLHSELNLSSLELGDSALYFCASSGGQGYNEQFFGPGTRLTVL.

This chain connects TRBV6-6 to TRBJ2-3; D not certain. Trimming stripped 5 bases from V and 7 bases from J, with 7 bases between. The CDR3 is 11 residues long. Germline assignment: CDR1 MNHNY and CDR2 SVGAGI (reference sequence). The CDR3, as DNA: TGTGCCAGCAGTCAAGCTTATACGCAGTATTTT. Amino acid sequence: CASSQAYTQYF.

The chain couples TRBV12-3 or TRBV12-4 to TRBJ2-1, with D unresolved. Trimming shortened V by 7 bases and J by 8 bases, and 12 bases separated the two germline ends. The CDR3 is 12 residues long. CDR3 in amino acids: CASTPGGDEQFF. The CDR3 DNA reads TGTGCCAGCACCCCGGGCGGCGATGAGCAGTTCTTC.

The genes are TRBV7-3 and TRBJ2-1; D gene ambiguous. Germline V gives CDR1 SGHTA, CDR2 FQGTGA. V was cut by 1 base and J by 8 bases, with 12 bases left in between. CDR3 length equals 14 residues. CDR3 coding DNA: TGTGCCAGCAGCTTAATCGGGCTTCGGGATGAGCAGTTCTTC. Encoded protein: CASSLIGLRDEQFF.

The rearrangement joins TRBV27 to TRBJ1-1, with D perhaps matching TRBD1 (5 bases). The CDR3 runs 14 residues. The germline CDR1 and CDR2 sequences are MNHEY and SMNVEV (reference sequence). Trimming removed 0 bases from V and 10 bases from J, with 15 bases in between. CDR3 residues: CASSLSGTPSTAFF. The DNA for the CDR3 is TGTGCCAGCAGTTTATCTGGGACCCCATCAACAGCTTTCTTT.

Notes on this clone: The junction does not match germline at one end; this may be a read error. The chain combines TRBV7-9 with TRBJ2-5; either TRBD1 or TRBD2 may supply D (5 bases each). The germline V gene encodes CDR1 SEHNR and CDR2 FQNEAQ (reference sequence). The CDR3 has 14 amino acids. CDR3 nucleotides: TGTGCCAGCAGTCACCGGGACGGGTGGGAGATCCAGTACTTC. Residues: CASSHRDGWEIQYF.

A note on this clone: A junction boundary mismatches the germline segment, possibly from a read error. Distinct nucleotide sequences in the sample also encode this CDR3. The chain uses TRBV6-5 and TRBJ1-1, with a weak D call TRBD1 (6 bases). The CDR3 length is 14 residues. CDR1 MNHEY and CDR2 SVGAGI come from the germline V gene. CDR3 nucleotides: TGTGCCAGCAGGGACAGCGGAATGAACGATGAAGCTTTTTTT. Translated, it gives CASRDSGMNDEAFF.

The DNA of the CDR3 is TGTGCCAGCAGCTTAGCGGTCCAGCGGGGCGAGCAGTTCTTC. Its translation is CASSLAVQRGEQFF. The V and J genes are TRBV7-8 and TRBJ2-1; 7 nucleotides agree with TRBD2. The trim removed 0 bases at V and 10 bases at J, leaving 6 bases unmatched. The germline CDR1 and CDR2 sequences are SGHVS and FQNEAQ. The length of the CDR3 is 14 residues.

As regards this clone: Compared with germline, one end of the junction differs, possibly owing to a read error. The CDR3 coding sequence is TGTGCCAGTAGTTACTCGCTCAGGGATGAGACCCAGTACTTC. Its protein is CASSYSLRDETQYF. V is TRBV6-5 and J is TRBJ2-5, with D possibly matching TRBD1 (5 bases). Germline V gene sequence: CDR1 MNHEY, CDR2 SVGAGI. The CDR3 loop spans 14 amino acids.